The present T cell receptor beta chain was sequenced within a study of cytomegalovirus exposure and HLA in healthy donors. The PCR made use of 60 Vbeta and 13 Jbeta primers. Assay: immunoSEQ multiplex PCR; the TCRdb copy retains only in-frame clones and omits some. The sample lists 150,000 to 200,000 clones, around 80% occurring once. The J segment lost 5 bases and the V segment lost 5 bases, leaving 12 bases of the junction unmatched. CDR1 is SEHNR and CDR2 is FQNEAQ in the germline V gene (reference sequence). This CDR3 region has 18 residues. Input material: PBMCs. This sequence joins TRBV7-9 and TRBJ2-5; 15 positions agree with TRBD2. The sequence was obtained from a woman aged 25 to 45 in good health and CMV-seropositive. The CDR3 DNA follows: TGTGCCAGCAGCCCTATAGGACTAGCGGGAGGGCCGGGGGAGACCCAGTACTTC. Its translation: CASSPIGLAGGPGETQYF.